The clone carrying this TCR beta chain has only a few counts. With V trimmed by 0 bases and J by 4 bases, 7 bases remained unmatched. The CDR3 has 16 residues. Germline CDR1 reads SGHDN; CDR2 reads FVKESK. The data were taken from a study of blood T cell repertoires in COVID-19. On the study more broadly: Material from acute and convalescent COVID-19 was sourced from the United States, Italy and Spain. In each case, the material was cDNA or gDNA derived from T cells, B-cell-depleted T cells, or PBMCs.

Authors' analysis steps: From reference gene primer amplification, estimates of nucleated cell counts were derived. Generated by immunoSEQ multiplex PCR, the TCRdb table keeps only in-frame clones and is missing some. Clone size and V and J calls were adopted from that table, with D and trimming inferred from the DNA. Of fewer than 90,000 clones listed, more than 75% are singletons. This clonotype was sampled from a man over 45 with active or convalescent COVID-19. J is TRBJ1-2 and V is TRBV14; the match to TRBD1 covers 8 bases. The specimen was peripheral blood. Here the CDR3 DNA reads TGTGCCAGCAGCCAAGATCCGGGACAGGCTTTCTATGGCTACACCTTC. This translates into CASSQDPGQAFYGYTF.